The 11 T cell receptor beta chains in this list originate from one sample, sequenced in a study of cytomegalovirus exposure and HLA in healthy donors (dated by TCRdb to the late 2010s). The library was obtained by the immunoSEQ multiplex PCR assay. For the multiplex PCR, a mixture combining 60 forward primers for TCR Vbeta segments and 13 reverse primers for TCR Jbeta segments was used. TCRdb took this table from immuneACCESS and kept in-frame rearrangements with V and J called. Such tables lack part of the clones; where checked against another copy, unresolved V genes explain under half of the gap, and the rest is unexplained. The sample data list roughly 100,000 clones, and about 80% of these were observed just once. The top ten constitute around 3.6% of the sample. Sequenced material: PBMCs. These receptor sequences come from a female donor in good health and CMV-seropositive.

This rearrangement joins TRBV7-9 to TRBJ1-1, with 11 positions matching TRBD1. The CDR3 spans 17 residues. With 6 bases clipped from V and 6 bases from J, the junction kept 15 bases outside the gene matches. Germline CDR1 reads SEHNR; CDR2 reads FQNEAQ (reference sequence). The CDR3 DNA reads TGTGCCAGCAGGGGCGGACAGGGGGCGTTTTTTTTTCCTGAAGCTTTCTTT. Protein sequence: CASRGGQGAFFFPEAFF.

The gene calls are TRBV12-5 and TRBJ2-3; D remains unclear. Germline V lookup: CDR1 LGHNT, CDR2 FRNRAP. This CDR3 region has 16 residues. Trimming left V 0 bases short and J 2 bases short, with 12 bases between. The CDR3 region is CASGLVLGPTTDTQYF. For the CDR3, the DNA is TGTGCTAGTGGTTTGGTACTTGGGCCGACCACAGATACGCAGTATTTT.

This clone appeared once. The J gene is TRBJ1-6, the V gene TRBV4-1; 10 bases fit TRBD1. This CDR3 region has 15 residues. The ends lost 3 bases at V and 8 bases at J; junction bases unmatched: 4. Per the germline V gene, CDR1 is MGHRA and CDR2 is YSYEKL. Here the CDR3 reads CASSQGTGEDSPLHF. For the CDR3, the DNA is TGCGCCAGCAGCCAGGGGACAGGGGAGGATTCACCCCTCCACTTT.

This clone has a handful of counts. V usage is TRBV7-9 and J usage is TRBJ2-7; tentative D call: TRBD2 (5 bases). V was cut by 3 bases and J by 2 bases, with 17 bases left in between. This CDR3 has 16 amino acids. CDR1 and CDR2 from the germline V gene are SEHNR and FQNEAQ (reference sequence). CDR3 bases: TGTGCCAGCAGCTTGGGCGGGCATCTTGTCCCCTACGAGCAGTACTTC. This encodes CASSLGGHLVPYEQYF. The full variable domain, with the rest looked up from reference TRBV7-9 and TRBJ2-7, is DTGVSQNPRHKITKRGQNVTFRCDPISEHNRLYWYRQTLGQGPEFLTYFQNEAQLEKSRLLSDRFSAERPKGSFSTLEIQRTEQGDSAMYLCASSLGGHLVPYEQYFGPGTRLTVT.

This rearrangement joins TRBV19 to TRBJ2-5; D unclear. Gene TRBJ2-7 matches the end of the DNA better, so the J call may be wrong. Germline loops: CDR1 LNHDA, CDR2 SQIVND (reference sequence). CDR3 length: 16 amino acids. CDR3 DNA: TGTGCCAGTAGTATAGGGTTGCCAGGCAACTCCTACGAGCAGTACTTC. Its translation is CASSIGLPGNSYEQYF.

This clone was counted once. The CDR3 loop reads CATSRDASGAPPYEQYF. The CDR3 DNA reads as TGTGCCACCAGCAGAGATGCTAGCGGGGCTCCCCCCTACGAGCAGTACTTC. This rearrangement joins TRBV15 to TRBJ2-7, with TRBD2 matching 9 bases. The CDR3 runs to 17 residues. Trimming at V came to 0 bases and at J to 2 bases, leaving 8 bases not matched to a gene. Looked up from germline, CDR1 is LNHNV and CDR2 is YYDKDF (reference sequence).

The chain recombines TRBV19 with TRBJ1-2, with D unclear. Germline V gene sequence: CDR1 LNHDA, CDR2 SQIVND (reference sequence). The CDR3 is 13 residues long. Trimming took 1 base from V and 4 from J, leaving 7 bases between them. The CDR3 DNA follows: TGTGCCAGTAGTATAGTTCCAGGCTATGGCTACACCTTC. Protein sequence: CASSIVPGYGYTF.

This clone was seen a handful of times. This sequence joins TRBV7-9 and TRBJ2-7; D perhaps matches TRBD1 (6 bases). V shed 3 bases and J shed 6 bases, with 18 bases lying between them. Germline-derived CDR1 and CDR2 are SEHNR and FQNEAQ (reference sequence). CDR3 length: 15 amino acids. The CDR3 loop reads CASSLSELARGEQYF. As DNA, the CDR3 is TGTGCCAGCAGCTTGTCAGAATTGGCCAGGGGCGAGCAGTACTTC.

The CDR3 protein is CATSIPGQLNTEAFF. The DNA for the CDR3 is TGTGCCACCAGCATACCGGGACAGTTGAACACTGAAGCTTTCTTT. This rearrangement joins TRBV15 to TRBJ1-1; 7 bases are shared with TRBD1. The CDR3 has 15 amino acids. Germline values: CDR1 LNHNV, CDR2 YYDKDF (reference sequence). The V and J ends lost 4 bases and 0 bases, in that order; junction bases with no gene match: 5.

The chain employs TRBV18 and TRBJ1-1, with TRBD1 matching over 10 bases. The CDR3 spans 15 residues. CDR1 KGHSH and CDR2 LQKENI come from the germline V gene. The junction had 5 bases not matched to a gene; V was cut back by 3 bases and J by 4 bases. The CDR3 loop is CASSPKTGGGTEAFF. For the CDR3, the DNA is TGTGCCAGCTCACCGAAGACAGGGGGCGGCACTGAAGCTTTCTTT.

V gene TRBV5-6 combines with J gene TRBJ2-6; D may be TRBD2 (6 bases). CDR1 SGHDT and CDR2 YYEEEE come from the germline V gene. The CDR3 contains 15 residues. V was trimmed by 4 bases and J by 2 bases, leaving 10 bases between them. This chain's CDR3 is CASSKRGTGANVLTF. The CDR3 DNA follows: TGTGCCAGCAGCAAACGGGGGACTGGGGCCAACGTCCTGACTTTC.